These T cell receptor beta chains were read from a single sample in a study of cytomegalovirus exposure and HLA in healthy donors. Clones were read by immunoSEQ multiplex PCR, and TCRdb kept only the in-frame ones, dropping some. The top ten hold roughly 2% of the sample, which has 70,000 to 95,000 clones, 70% to 90% seen once. The material sequenced was PBMCs. The receptors here all came from a man in his late teens or twenties in good health and CMV-seronegative. Each CDR3 is given with its conserved first and last residue. D genes are given only for firm matches. Some rows have no size entry. The others give once, few or many, or a class for an expanded clone.

J	V	size	D	DNA	CDR3
TRBJ1-1	TRBV10-3	-	-	TGTGCCATCAGTGAGGCAGAGAACACTGAAGCTTTCTTT	CAISEAENTEAFF
TRBJ2-3	TRBV5-1	-	-	TGCGCCAGCAGCCTTGGAAGGGGGGGCGGCACAGATACGCAGTATTTT	CASSLGRGGGTDTQYF
TRBJ2-3	TRBV27	-	-	TGTGCCAGCAGTTTTGGAGGGGGGGTCCCAGATACGCAGTATTTT	CASSFGGGVPDTQYF
TRBJ2-1	TRBV7-2	-	-	TGTGCCAGCAGCTTAACGTGGACTCCTAGTGAGCAGTTCTTC	CASSLTWTPSEQFF
TRBJ2-7	TRBV7-2	few	-	TGTGCCAGCAGCTTAGAGGGGGGGCGTCTTTACGAGCAGTACTTC	CASSLEGGRLYEQYF
TRBJ1-1	TRBV27	few	-	TGTGCCAGCAGTTTATCTTCGTGGAACACTGAAGCTTTCTTT	CASSLSSWNTEAFF
TRBJ2-2	TRBV7-6	-	TRBD1	TGTGCCAGCAGCTTAGGGGGGACAGGAGTCGGGGAGCTGTTTTTT	CASSLGGTGVGELFF
TRBJ2-3	TRBV2	-	TRBD1	TGTGCCAGCAGATCACAGGGGCCCACAGATACGCAGTATTTT	CASRSQGPTDTQYF
TRBJ2-2	TRBV6-1	-	-	TGTGCCAGCAGTGAATTTCGGAGGCTGACCGGGGAGCTGTTTTTT	CASSEFRRLTGELFF
TRBJ2-5	TRBV30	-	-	TGTGCCTGGACCCCGGTATTTCAAGAGACCCAGTACTTC	CAWTPVFQETQYF
TRBJ1-2	TRBV6-5	-	-	TGTGCCAGCAGTTACTCATACAGCAACTATGGCTACACCTTC	CASSYSYSNYGYTF
TRBJ1-3	TRBV11-2	-	TRBD1	TGTGCCAGCAGCTCCTCGGACAGGGGGGGAAACACCATATATTTT	CASSSSDRGGNTIYF
TRBJ1-2	TRBV5-1	-	TRBD1	TGCGCCAGCAGCTTGGTCGCGGGACAGGGGAATGGCTACACCTTC	CASSLVAGQGNGYTF
TRBJ2-5	TRBV7-9	-	TRBD1	TGTGCCAGCAGCCGCACAGGGGGCCTAGAGACCCAGTACTTC	CASSRTGGLETQYF
TRBJ2-7	TRBV13	-	-	TGTGCCAGCAGCCCTAGCATGTACAGCAGCTCCTACGAGCAGTACTTC	CASSPSMYSSSYEQYF
TRBJ1-6	TRBV27	-	-	TGTGCCAGCAGTCCAAACCCCCAATTAGGGGAACCCTATAATTCACCCCTCCACTTT	CASSPNPQLGEPYNSPLHF
TRBJ2-1	TRBV6-4	medium-sized	TRBD2	TGTGCCAGCAGTGAGGCTAGCGGGGGGGCCAATGAGCAGTTCTTC	CASSEASGGANEQFF
TRBJ2-1	TRBV2	-	-	TGTGCCAGCGTGAGGGCCCCCCTCGGTGAGCAGTTCTTC	CASVRAPLGEQFF
TRBJ2-3	TRBV5-1	-	-	TGCGCCAGCAGGCCGGACTTCGCCTCTAGCACAGATACGCAGTATTTT	CASRPDFASSTDTQYF
TRBJ1-6	TRBV28	-	TRBD1	TGTGCCAGCAGTTCTGGGACAGGGCCACGGTCCCTCCACTTT	CASSSGTGPRSLHF
TRBJ1-2	TRBV7-9	-	TRBD1	TGTTCCAGCAGCTTAGGGACAGACTATGGCTACACCTTC	CSSSLGTDYGYTF
TRBJ2-3	TRBV6-5	-	-	TGTGCCAGCAGTAAGGGGGTTAGCACAGATACGCAGTATTTT	CASSKGVSTDTQYF
TRBJ1-5	TRBV12-2	-	-	TGTGCAAGTCGCCCTTGCGGGGGGGCTCATCAGCCCCAGCATTTT	CASRPCGGAHQPQHF
TRBJ1-1	TRBV5-4	-	-	TGTGCCAGCAGCTTGGATCGGGGCCAGGGGCCTTTT	CASSLDRGQGPF